This TCR beta chain is drawn from a study of blood T cell repertoires in COVID-19. Whole-study context: There were acute and convalescent COVID-19 samples, and they came from the United States, Italy and Spain. PBMCs, B-cell-depleted T cells, or T cells provided the cDNA or gDNA that made up the material.

In Seattle, patients joined the study during active infection and were tracked longitudinally. For this clone: One end of the junction is discordant with germline, which a read error may explain.

How the authors handled the data: By means of reference gene primer amplification, nucleated cell counts were estimated. The assay was immunoSEQ multiplex PCR, and TCRdb's table has in-frame clones only and misses some. The V and J calls and clone size come from that table; D and trimming were worked out from the DNA. The table records 500,000 to 600,000 clones, about 88% of them present only once. Germline V lookup: CDR1 SGHTA, CDR2 FQGTGA. The CDR3 length is 15 residues. V and J are TRBV7-3 and TRBJ2-6; perhaps TRBD1 as D (6 bases). Sequenced material: peripheral blood. This TCR was sampled from a woman aged 45-60 years with COVID-19, enrolled during active disease. This chain's CDR3 is CASSLDRSGTNVLTF. CDR3 coding DNA: TGTGCCAGCAGCCTAGACAGGTCTGGGACCAACGTCCTGACTTTC.